Listed here are 23 T cell receptor beta chains from one sample, sequenced in a study of cytomegalovirus exposure and HLA in healthy donors. Primers for the PCR totalled 60 Vbeta and 13 Jbeta. Sequenced by immunoSEQ multiplex PCR; TCRdb stores in-frame clones only, minus some. This table holds around 140,000 clones, approximately 80% found once. Sequenced: PBMCs. These receptors were collected from a male donor in good health and CMV-seronegative.

The chain joins TRBV12-5 to TRBJ1-4; TRBD1 might be the D (5 bases). Germline loops: CDR1 LGHNT, CDR2 FRNRAP. V was trimmed by 5 bases and J by 10 bases, leaving 11 bases between them. The CDR3 is 12 amino acids. CDR3 region: CASGTEGVKLFF. DNA for the CDR3: TGTGCTAGTGGTACGGAAGGGGTAAAACTGTTTTTT.

V gene TRBV15 combines with J gene TRBJ1-5; tentatively, D is TRBD1 (5 bases). Trimming pared 5 bases from V and 6 bases from J, leaving 23 bases between. Germline lookup yields CDR1 LNHNV and CDR2 YYDKDF (reference sequence). This CDR3 is built from 17 residues. The DNA for the CDR3 is TGTGCCACCAGCCCTCAGGACACAAAACAATGGGCTCAGCCCCAGCATTTT. This encodes CATSPQDTKQWAQPQHF.

The V gene is TRBV29-1, the J gene TRBJ2-7, with 15 bases lining up with TRBD2. V lost 5 bases, J lost 4 bases, and 15 bases stayed unmatched. The germline V gene encodes CDR1 SQVTM and CDR2 ANQGSEA. The CDR3 spans 18 residues. The CDR3 is CSVRGLAGGPKPFYEQYF. CDR3 nucleotide sequence: TGCAGCGTTCGCGGACTAGCGGGAGGGCCGAAACCTTTTTACGAGCAGTACTTC.

V usage is TRBV29-1 and J usage is TRBJ1-1; D call uncertain. CDR3 size: 12 residues. The V end was cut by 6 bases, the J end by 5 bases, with 13 bases between. Germline lookup yields CDR1 SQVTM and CDR2 ANQGSEA. CDR3 bases: TGCAGCGTGGAGGGAGATAGGACTGAAGCTTTCTTT. Protein sequence: CSVEGDRTEAFF.

Details on this clone: Different DNA sequences within this sample yield the same CDR3. The chain uses TRBV7-2 and TRBJ1-2; D ambiguous. This CDR3 is built from 16 residues. Germline CDR1 SGHTA, CDR2 FQGNSA. The ends were cut back, 0 bases at V and 7 bases at J, with 18 bases in the middle. CDR3 DNA: TGTGCCAGCAGCTTAGCAGCCCTGGGGAGGACGGTTGGCTACACCTTC. Amino acid sequence: CASSLAALGRTVGYTF.

The rearrangement links TRBV28 to TRBJ2-1; TRBD2 matches at 9 bases. V shed 7 bases and J 4 bases; nucleotides not matched to a gene: 5. The V gene's germline CDR1 is MDHEN and CDR2 SYDVKM. This CDR3 contains 14 residues. This chain's CDR3 is CASIFSGRYNEQFF. The CDR3, as DNA: TGTGCCAGCATTTTTAGCGGGAGATACAATGAGCAGTTCTTC.

The chain uses TRBV28 and TRBJ2-7; TRBD1 aligns across 8 bases. Per the germline V gene, CDR1 is MDHEN and CDR2 is SYDVKM. The CDR3 is made up of 14 amino acids. Losses at the gene ends were 6 bases for V and 5 bases for J; bases not matched to a gene: 9. CDR3 amino acids: CASRTGQGKHEQYF. CDR3 DNA: TGTGCCAGCAGGACCGGACAGGGTAAACACGAGCAGTACTTC.

The chain recombines TRBV19 with TRBJ2-5, with D maybe TRBD2 (6 bases). The V end was cut by 3 bases, the J end by 2 bases, with 7 bases between. CDR1 LNHDA and CDR2 SQIVND come from the germline V gene (reference sequence). This CDR3 has 13 residues. The CDR3 protein is CASSMAGQETQYF. CDR3 sequence (DNA): TGTGCCAGTAGTATGGCGGGACAAGAGACCCAGTACTTC.

This clone was observed a handful of times. V is TRBV6-6 and J is TRBJ2-7, with no clear D. CDR1 is MNHNY, CDR2 SVGAGI, per germline (reference sequence). CDR3 size: 11 residues. The ends were cut back, 0 bases at V and 9 bases at J, with 6 bases in the middle. CDR3 protein: CASSYSGRQYF. CDR3 in DNA: TGTGCCAGCAGTTACTCGGGCAGGCAGTACTTC.

This chain connects TRBV4-1 to TRBJ2-7, with D maybe TRBD2 (6 bases). The CDR3 is made up of 16 amino acids. Germline V lookup: CDR1 MGHRA, CDR2 YSYEKL. The V gene lost 2 bases and the J gene lost 2 bases, with 16 bases spanning the gap. CDR3 amino acids: CASSQSLLRGAYEQYF. DNA of the CDR3: TGCGCCAGCAGCCAATCCCTTCTGCGGGGTGCCTACGAGCAGTACTTC.

The CDR3 DNA reads TGTGCCAGCAGCTTAGTGACTGGCGAGCAGTACTTC. Its translation: CASSLVTGEQYF. The J gene is TRBJ2-7, the V gene TRBV7-9; D is unresolved. The V end was cut by 1 base, the J end by 6 bases, with 7 bases between. The CDR3 contains 12 residues. The germline V gene encodes CDR1 SEHNR and CDR2 FQNEAQ (reference sequence). Variable domain in full (rest from reference TRBV7-9 and TRBJ2-7): DTGVSQNPRHKITKRGQNVTFRCDPISEHNRLYWYRQTLGQGPEFLTYFQNEAQLEKSRLLSDRFSAERPKGSFSTLEIQRTEQGDSAMYLCASSLVTGEQYFGPGTRLTVT.

This clone showed up just once. The V call is TRBV19, the J call TRBJ2-7, with TRBD1 identical over 9 bases. This CDR3 has 14 residues. J was trimmed by 1 base and V by 9 bases; bases with no gene match: 7. Germline V gives CDR1 LNHDA, CDR2 SQIVND (reference sequence). CDR3 region: CASVRDRDSYEQYF. CDR3 nucleotides: TGTGCCAGCGTCCGGGACAGGGATTCCTACGAGCAGTACTTC.

The chain is built from TRBV9 and TRBJ2-2; 8 bases fit TRBD1. The germline V gene encodes CDR1 SGDLS and CDR2 YYNGEE. The CDR3 has 15 amino acids. J gave up 4 bases and V 4 bases, and 6 bases lay outside the gene matches. Here the CDR3 reads CASSPQGAGTGELFF. CDR3 in DNA: TGTGCCAGCAGCCCTCAGGGGGCGGGCACCGGGGAGCTGTTTTTT.

This rearrangement joins TRBV11-3 to TRBJ2-3; TRBD1 aligns across 9 bases. This CDR3 has 15 residues. CDR1 and CDR2 (germline): SGHNT, YENEEA. The trim removed 3 bases at V and 4 bases at J, leaving 5 bases unmatched. The CDR3 DNA reads as TGTGCCAGCAGCTTCAACAGGGGGCAGGCAGATACGCAGTATTTT. It is translated as CASSFNRGQADTQYF.

The gene calls are TRBV6-5 and TRBJ2-6; tentative D call: TRBD1 (6 bases). Germline lookup yields CDR1 MNHEY and CDR2 SVGAGI. This CDR3 has 16 residues. V was pared by 0 bases and J by 4 bases, with 10 bases between. CDR3 loop: CASSYSQGLGANVLTF. CDR3 nucleotides: TGTGCCAGCAGTTACTCTCAGGGGCTCGGGGCCAACGTCCTGACTTTC.

The chain couples TRBV11-2 to TRBJ1-1; no firm D call. The length of the CDR3 is 13 residues. The germline V and J ends were trimmed by 2 bases and 4 bases, with 8 bases remaining between them. Germline CDR1 SGHAT, CDR2 FQNNGV. CDR3 protein: CASSLRPGTEAFF. The CDR3 DNA reads TGTGCCAGCAGCTTACGTCCGGGCACTGAAGCTTTCTTT.

This clone was observed a few times. Written as DNA, the CDR3 is TGTGCCAGCAGTCGCCGGGACACGAACACCGGGGAGCTGTTTTTT. Protein: CASSRRDTNTGELFF. The chain joins TRBV6-6 to TRBJ2-2; possible D gene TRBD1, 6 bases. Trimming left V 5 bases short and J 0 bases short, with 10 bases between. Germline CDR1 reads MNHNY; CDR2 reads SVGAGI (reference sequence). This CDR3 has 15 amino acids.

The CDR3 protein is CASSLGLAGVTNNEQFF. The DNA for the CDR3 is TGCGCCAGCAGCTTGGGACTAGCGGGAGTGACCAACAATGAGCAGTTCTTC. The V gene is TRBV5-1, the J gene TRBJ2-1, with TRBD2 matching 12 bases. This CDR3 has 17 residues. Germline assignment: CDR1 SGHRS and CDR2 YFSETQ. The V and J ends lost 0 bases and 5 bases, in that order; junction bases with no gene match: 6.

The chain employs TRBV5-4 and TRBJ2-5; no definite D call. The CDR3 spans 14 residues. Trimming took off 0 bases at V and 2 bases at J, with 8 bases between the two ends. Per germline, CDR1 SGHNT and CDR2 YYREEE (reference sequence). Here the CDR3 DNA reads TGTGCCAGCAGCTTGGCAGGTATTCAAGAGACCCAGTACTTC. This translates into CASSLAGIQETQYF.

The chain links TRBV19 to TRBJ2-2; 7 positions match TRBD1. Germline assignment: CDR1 LNHDA and CDR2 SQIVND (reference sequence). V dropped 10 bases and J dropped 4; count of bases not matched to a gene: 9. There are 14 residues in the CDR3. The CDR3 here is CATQTGVATGELFF. The CDR3 nucleotides read TGTGCCACCCAAACAGGGGTGGCCACCGGGGAGCTGTTTTTT.

This clone appeared once. This chain links TRBV7-9 with TRBJ2-6; no clear D gene. Deletions cut 4 bases from V and 4 bases from J, with 11 bases between. CDR1 SEHNR and CDR2 FQNEAQ come from the germline V gene (reference sequence). This CDR3 has 15 amino acids. CDR3 protein: CASSSGSKGANVLTF. CDR3 coding DNA: TGTGCCAGCAGCTCCGGTTCGAAAGGGGCCAACGTCCTGACTTTC.

The chain couples TRBV10-2 to TRBJ2-7, with a possible D match to TRBD2 (5 bases). The CDR3 extends over 14 amino acids. The germline V gene has CDR1 WSHSY and CDR2 SAAADI. Between the trimmed V and J ends, which lost 8 bases and 6 bases, there was a span of 20 bases. DNA for the CDR3: TGCGCCAGCTGGGCCGGGTTAGCGACTGGCGAGCAGTACTTC. This gives the protein CASWAGLATGEQYF.

The rearrangement uses TRBV25-1 and TRBJ2-2; no clear D gene. Trimming cost V 8 bases and J 0 bases, with 13 bases left between them. CDR1 and CDR2 (germline): MGHDK, SYGVNS. CDR3 size: 15 residues. The CDR3 loop reads CASGEQLSNTGELFF. The CDR3 nucleotides read TGTGCCAGCGGCGAACAGTTATCGAACACCGGGGAGCTGTTTTTT.